The 23 T cell receptor beta chains below were found in one sample sequenced in a study of identical twins. One entry per CDR3 protein results from TCRdb running MiXCR on the 5' RACE reads. The sample lists a few hundred thousand distinct CDR3 sequences; around 6.5% were seen once. The same data also contributed to another study, on T cells expressing NK-cell markers.

The specimen was CD8+ T cells sorted from blood. The receptor set was obtained from a young woman in good health.

This clonotype was picked up many times. The CDR3, as DNA: TGTGCCAGCAGCTTAGTTCCAGACCGCGGTCACACCTTC. Its protein product is CASSLVPDRGHTF. The chain is built from TRBV13 and TRBJ1-2; no firm D call. Germline CDR1 reads PRHDT; CDR2 reads FYEKMQ (reference sequence). Trimming stripped 1 base from V and 12 bases from J, with 15 bases between. There are 13 residues in the CDR3.

In its sample, this clonotype was seen a few times. This chain's CDR3 is CASGYIRGLAGANEQFF. The CDR3 DNA sequence: TGTGCTAGTGGTTACATCCGAGGACTAGCGGGAGCCAATGAGCAGTTCTTC. This sequence joins TRBV12-5 and TRBJ2-1, with 13 bases that match TRBD2. Germline V gives CDR1 LGHNT, CDR2 FRNRAP. Trimming at V came to 4 bases and at J to 6 bases, leaving 9 bases not matched to a gene. The CDR3 loop spans 17 amino acids.

The sample holds a few counts of this clonotype. This chain joins TRBV5-1 and TRBJ1-1; D gene uncertain. With 5 bases removed from V and 4 bases from J, the gap between germline ends came to 12 bases. The CDR3 has 13 residues. Germline values: CDR1 SGHRS, CDR2 YFSETQ. CDR3 in amino acids: CASSGGSGTEAFF. The CDR3 nucleotides are TGCGCCAGCAGTGGCGGGAGTGGCACTGAAGCTTTCTTT.

This clonotype was seen more than once but under ten times. J is TRBJ2-7 and V is TRBV5-6, with D perhaps TRBD1 (6 bases). Trimming took off 1 base at V and 2 bases at J, with 13 bases between the two ends. Germline V gene lookup returns CDR1 SGHDT and CDR2 YYEEEE. The CDR3 contains 15 residues. CDR3 sequence reads: CASSLLGQSTYEQYF. DNA of the CDR3: TGTGCCAGCAGCTTGCTAGGACAGTCGACCTACGAGCAGTACTTC.

This sequence joins TRBV2 and TRBJ1-5; tentatively, D is TRBD1 (5 bases). V lost 0 bases and J lost 7, with 13 bases in between. The CDR3 sequence is 15 residues long. In germline, CDR1 is SNHLY, CDR2 FYNNEI. In nucleotides, the CDR3 is TGTGCCAGCAGTGAAGCAGAGAGGGGTCGCCAGCCCCAGCATTTT. Its translation: CASSEAERGRQPQHF.

This clonotype has a count of ten or more. This chain's CDR3 is CASSSDRATEAFF. In DNA, the CDR3 is TGTGCCAGCAGCTCGGACAGGGCCACTGAAGCTTTCTTT. This chain uses TRBV7-9 with TRBJ1-1; 8 bases are shared with TRBD1. After removal of 4 bases from V and 4 bases from J, the junction contained 2 bases not matched to a gene. CDR1 is SEHNR, CDR2 FQNEAQ, per germline (reference sequence). The CDR3 runs to 13 residues.

The chain joins TRBV9 to TRBJ2-7, with unresolved D. Germline V gene data show CDR1 as SGDLS and CDR2 as YYNGEE. Trimming removed 0 bases at V and 1 base at J, with 8 bases between. The CDR3 contains 14 residues. The CDR3 loop is CASSVAQESYEQYF. CDR3 DNA sequence: TGTGCCAGCAGCGTAGCCCAGGAATCCTACGAGCAGTACTTC.

V usage is TRBV6-1 and J usage is TRBJ2-1; D gene unclear. Germline CDR1 MNHNS, CDR2 SASEGT. The CDR3 spans 15 residues. V shed 11 bases and J shed 2 bases, with 19 bases lying between them. The CDR3 reads CAAATDRSAYNEQFF. Written as DNA, the CDR3 is TGTGCCGCCGCCACGGACCGAAGTGCCTACAATGAGCAGTTCTTC.

The chain recombines TRBV12-5 with TRBJ2-6, with D unresolved. The CDR3 extends over 16 amino acids. V lost 7 bases to trimming and J lost 2 bases, with 15 bases between them. The germline CDR1 and CDR2 sequences are LGHNT and FRNRAP. This CDR3 is CASALPTFTGANVLTF. The CDR3 coding sequence is TGTGCTAGTGCCCTCCCGACCTTCACTGGGGCCAACGTCCTGACTTTC.

This clonotype was observed a few times. The chain is built from TRBV10-2 and TRBJ1-5, with D maybe TRBD1 (5 bases). Germline CDR1 reads WSHSY; CDR2 reads SAAADI. Trimming stripped 6 bases from V and 3 bases from J, with 15 bases between. This CDR3 is 15 amino acids long. The CDR3 is CASRNGPGPNQPQHF. CDR3 in DNA: TGCGCCAGCAGGAACGGTCCGGGACCCAATCAGCCCCAGCATTTT.

This clonotype turned up a few times. This sequence joins TRBV5-5 and TRBJ1-1; D gene unclear. This CDR3 region has 13 residues. V was pared by 3 bases and J by 3 bases, with 9 bases between. The germline V gene has CDR1 SGHKS and CDR2 YYEKEE (reference sequence). DNA of the CDR3: TGTGCCAGCAGCTCGTTGACCCACACTGAAGCTTTCTTT. Its protein product is CASSSLTHTEAFF.

This clonotype was seen repeatedly, ten times or more. This chain joins TRBV16 and TRBJ2-1, with a tentative D call TRBD2 (5 bases). This CDR3 has 11 amino acids. With 4 bases removed from V and 11 bases from J, the gap between germline ends came to 9 bases. CDR1 and CDR2 (germline): KGHSY, FQNENV. The CDR3 reads CASSLGEKQFF. For the CDR3, the DNA is TGTGCCAGCAGCCTGGGAGAAAAGCAGTTCTTC.

The chain recombines TRBV11-2 with TRBJ2-3, with D hard to call. V was trimmed by 1 base and J by 0 bases, leaving 8 bases between them. This CDR3 has 15 amino acids. Germline lookup yields CDR1 SGHAT and CDR2 FQNNGV. CDR3 sequence: CASSLGIGSTDTQYF. The CDR3 bases are TGTGCCAGCAGCTTAGGAATCGGAAGCACAGATACGCAGTATTTT.

This clonotype appeared many times. The chain combines TRBV12-3 or TRBV12-4 with TRBJ2-3, with no clear D. The CDR3 contains 15 residues. The ends were cut back, 8 bases at V and 6 bases at J, with 21 bases in the middle. The CDR3 nucleotides are TGTGCCAGCGACCTGGCCCAGTCAGGTGGGGATACGCAGTATTTT. Translation gives CASDLAQSGGDTQYF.

This clonotype was observed at least ten times. This chain connects TRBV4-3 to TRBJ2-7; possible D gene TRBD2, 6 bases. V was cut by 3 bases and J by 3 bases, with 18 bases left in between. CDR1 and CDR2 from the germline V gene are LGHNA and YSLEER. CDR3 size: 16 residues. CDR3: CASSQFPPSVNYEQYF. CDR3 in DNA: TGCGCCAGCAGCCAGTTCCCGCCTAGCGTGAACTACGAGCAGTACTTC.

Ten or more counts support this clonotype. J is TRBJ2-1 and V is TRBV7-9; TRBD2 might be the D (6 bases). The CDR3 is 12 amino acids. Germline-derived CDR1 and CDR2 are SEHNR and FQNEAQ (reference sequence). Trimming removed 4 bases from V and 10 bases from J, with 11 bases in between. CDR3 sequence (DNA): TGTGCCAGCAGCTCGCTTGGGGGGGAGCAGTTCTTC. Translating gives CASSSLGGEQFF.

The J gene is TRBJ1-4, the V gene TRBV11-2, with a weak D call TRBD1 (5 bases). Germline values: CDR1 SGHAT, CDR2 FQNNGV. Trimming removed 2 bases from V and 2 bases from J, with 9 bases in between. The CDR3 is made up of 15 amino acids. This CDR3 is CASSLQGYTNEKLFF. Written as DNA, the CDR3 is TGTGCCAGCAGCTTACAGGGTTACACTAATGAAAAACTGTTTTTT.

This clonotype has at least ten counts. The rearrangement links TRBV7-2 to TRBJ1-2; D may be TRBD1 (5 bases). Looked up from germline, CDR1 is SGHTA and CDR2 is FQGNSA. With 5 bases removed from V and 4 bases from J, the gap between germline ends came to 14 bases. The CDR3 extends over 14 amino acids. In DNA, the CDR3 is TGTGCCAGCAGCCCTGGGGCAGGGTCCTATGGCTACACCTTC. Its protein is CASSPGAGSYGYTF.

This clonotype was detected many times. The chain uses TRBV20-1 and TRBJ2-7, with TRBD1 as a possible D gene (6 bases). Germline assignment: CDR1 DFQATT and CDR2 SNEGSKA (reference sequence). The CDR3 totals 12 residues. The ends were cut back, 5 bases at V and 7 bases at J, with 15 bases in the middle. CDR3 loop: CSAVTGSREQYF. The CDR3 nucleotides read TGCAGTGCTGTTACAGGGTCTCGAGAGCAGTACTTC.

This clonotype was seen at least ten times. The V call is TRBV20-1, the J call TRBJ2-5, with TRBD2 identical over 9 bases. V lost 2 bases and J lost 4; bases outside the gene matches: 5. This CDR3 contains 14 residues. Germline V CDR1 and CDR2: DFQATT, SNEGSKA (reference sequence). CDR3 region: CSARTRGRGETQYF. DNA of the CDR3: TGCAGTGCTAGAACCCGCGGGAGGGGAGAGACCCAGTACTTC.

The rearrangement uses TRBV11-1 and TRBJ2-2; a weak D match, TRBD1 (6 bases). From germline, CDR1 is SGHAT and CDR2 FQDESV (reference sequence). The V end lost 7 bases, the J end lost 5 bases, and 26 bases lay between the germline ends. CDR3 size: 18 residues. The CDR3 nucleotides are TGTGCCAGCACCCAAAAGGAAATCCGGAGGACAGAAACCGGGGAGCTGTTTTTT. This codes for CASTQKEIRRTETGELFF.

The V gene is TRBV7-9, the J gene TRBJ2-1; D gene unclear. The CDR3 is made up of 13 amino acids. The germline V and J ends were trimmed by 5 bases and 6 bases, with 11 bases remaining between them. Germline V lookup: CDR1 SEHNR, CDR2 FQNEAQ (reference sequence). The CDR3 reads CASSQSMRNEQFF. The DNA for the CDR3 is TGTGCCAGCAGCCAATCCATGCGCAATGAGCAGTTCTTC.

This clonotype turned up a few times. This chain links TRBV6-2 or TRBV6-3 with TRBJ2-5; D possibly uses TRBD1 or TRBD2 (5 bases each). Germline-derived CDR1 and CDR2 are MNHEY and SVGEGT. This CDR3 is built from 13 residues. The V end lost 6 bases, the J end lost 4 bases, and 12 bases lay between the germline ends. CDR3: CASRSGAGETQYF. CDR3 DNA: TGTGCCAGCAGGTCCGGGGCGGGAGAGACCCAGTACTTC.